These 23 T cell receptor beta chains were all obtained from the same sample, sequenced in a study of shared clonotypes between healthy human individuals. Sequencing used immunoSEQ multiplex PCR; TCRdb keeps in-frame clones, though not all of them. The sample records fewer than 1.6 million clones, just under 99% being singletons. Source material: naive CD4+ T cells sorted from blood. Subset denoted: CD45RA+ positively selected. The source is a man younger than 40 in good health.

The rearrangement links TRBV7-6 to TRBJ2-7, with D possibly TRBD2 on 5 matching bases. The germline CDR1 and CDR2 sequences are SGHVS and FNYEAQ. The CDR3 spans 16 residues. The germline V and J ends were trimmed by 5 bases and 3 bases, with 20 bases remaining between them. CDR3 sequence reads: CASSALGAPLDYEQYF. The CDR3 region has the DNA TGTGCCAGCAGCGCCCTAGGAGCACCACTAGACTACGAGCAGTACTTC.

The CDR3 DNA is TGTGCCAGCAGCCAAGGACGAGAAAAACTGTTTTTT. The encoded protein is CASSQGREKLFF. The rearrangement links TRBV5-6 to TRBJ1-4; D remains ambiguous. The V end was cut by 4 bases, the J end by 8 bases, with 9 bases between. Germline-derived CDR1 and CDR2 are SGHDT and YYEEEE. The CDR3 spans 12 residues.

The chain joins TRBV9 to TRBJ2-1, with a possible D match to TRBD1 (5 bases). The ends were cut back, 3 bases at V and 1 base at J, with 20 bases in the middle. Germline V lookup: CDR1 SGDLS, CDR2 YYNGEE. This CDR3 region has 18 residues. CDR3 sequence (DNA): TGTGCCAGCAGCGGGGCTAGGGGTATCCGGATGTCCTACAATGAGCAGTTCTTC. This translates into CASSGARGIRMSYNEQFF.

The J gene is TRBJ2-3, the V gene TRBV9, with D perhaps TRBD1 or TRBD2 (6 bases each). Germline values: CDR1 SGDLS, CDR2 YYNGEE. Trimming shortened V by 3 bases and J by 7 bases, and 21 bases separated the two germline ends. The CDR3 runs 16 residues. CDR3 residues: CASSGGGFSLPNTQYF. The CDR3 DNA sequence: TGTGCCAGCAGCGGAGGGGGGTTCAGTCTACCGAATACGCAGTATTTT.

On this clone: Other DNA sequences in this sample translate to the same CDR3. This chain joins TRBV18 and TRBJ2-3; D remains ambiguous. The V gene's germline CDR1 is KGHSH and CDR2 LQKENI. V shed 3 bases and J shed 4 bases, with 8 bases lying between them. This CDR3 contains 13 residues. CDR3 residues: CASSPSGPDTQYF. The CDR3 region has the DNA TGTGCCAGCTCACCTTCTGGTCCAGATACGCAGTATTTT.

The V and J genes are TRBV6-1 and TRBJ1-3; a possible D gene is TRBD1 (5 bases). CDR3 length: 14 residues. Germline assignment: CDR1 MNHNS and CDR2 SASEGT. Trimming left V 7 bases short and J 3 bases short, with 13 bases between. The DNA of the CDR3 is TGTGCCAGCACCCCTGGGGGTTTTGGAAACACCATATATTTT. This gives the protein CASTPGGFGNTIYF.

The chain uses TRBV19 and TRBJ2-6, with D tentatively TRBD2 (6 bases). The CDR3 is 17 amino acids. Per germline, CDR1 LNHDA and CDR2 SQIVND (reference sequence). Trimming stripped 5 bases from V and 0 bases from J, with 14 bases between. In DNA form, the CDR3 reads TGTGCCAGTAGTTTCTTTAGCGGACCCTCTGGGGCCAACGTCCTGACTTTC. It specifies CASSFFSGPSGANVLTF.

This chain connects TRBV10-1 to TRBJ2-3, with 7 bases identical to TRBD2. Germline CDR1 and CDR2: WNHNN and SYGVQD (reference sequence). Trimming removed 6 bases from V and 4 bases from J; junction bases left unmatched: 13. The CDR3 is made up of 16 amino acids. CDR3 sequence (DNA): TGCGCCAGCAGCCAGAATAAGCGGGAAGGCCCAGATACGCAGTATTTT. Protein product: CASSQNKREGPDTQYF.

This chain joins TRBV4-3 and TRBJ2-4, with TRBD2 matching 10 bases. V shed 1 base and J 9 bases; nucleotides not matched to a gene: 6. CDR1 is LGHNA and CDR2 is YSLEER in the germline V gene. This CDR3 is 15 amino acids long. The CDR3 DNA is TGCGCCAGCAGCCAAGTAGGACTAGCGGATCGCATTCAGTACTTC. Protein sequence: CASSQVGLADRIQYF.

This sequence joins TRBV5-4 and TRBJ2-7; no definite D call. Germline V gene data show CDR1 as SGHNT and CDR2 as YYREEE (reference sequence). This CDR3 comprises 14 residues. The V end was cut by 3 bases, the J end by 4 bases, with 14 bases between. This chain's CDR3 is CASSSTGPSYEQYF. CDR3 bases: TGTGCCAGCAGCTCGACTGGGCCTAGTTACGAGCAGTACTTC.

CDR3 coding DNA: TGCAGCGTGGGGAGGGGGACAGCTCAAGAGACCCAGTACTTC. Translated, it gives CSVGRGTAQETQYF. The chain links TRBV29-1 to TRBJ2-5; tentatively, D is TRBD1 or TRBD2 (7 bases each). The CDR3 has 14 residues. V was cut by 6 bases and J by 2 bases, with 16 bases left in between. Germline V gene data show CDR1 as SQVTM and CDR2 as ANQGSEA. The full variable domain, its missing parts supplied by reference TRBV29-1 and TRBJ2-5, is SAVISQKPSRDICQRGTSLTIQCQVDSQVTMMFWYRQQPGQSLTLIATANQGSEATYESGFVIDKFPISRPNLTFSTLTVSNMSPEDSSIYLCSVGRGTAQETQYFGPGTRLLVL.

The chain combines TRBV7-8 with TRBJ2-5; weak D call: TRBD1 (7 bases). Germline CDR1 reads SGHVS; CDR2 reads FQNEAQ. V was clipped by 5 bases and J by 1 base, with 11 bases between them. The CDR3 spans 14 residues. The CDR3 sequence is CASSRGTVQETQYF. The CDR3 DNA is TGTGCCAGCAGCCGCGGGACAGTCCAAGAGACCCAGTACTTC.

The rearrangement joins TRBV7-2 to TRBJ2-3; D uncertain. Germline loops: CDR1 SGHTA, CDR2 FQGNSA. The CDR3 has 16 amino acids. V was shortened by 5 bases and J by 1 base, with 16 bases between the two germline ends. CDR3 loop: CASSKQSTSGTDTQYF. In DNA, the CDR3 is TGTGCCAGCAGCAAGCAAAGTACGAGTGGCACAGATACGCAGTATTTT.

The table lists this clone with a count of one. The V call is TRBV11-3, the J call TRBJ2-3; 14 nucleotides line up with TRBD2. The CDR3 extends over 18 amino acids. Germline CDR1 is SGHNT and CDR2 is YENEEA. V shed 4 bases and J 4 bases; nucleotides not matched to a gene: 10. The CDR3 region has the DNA TGTGCCAGCAGCTCACCCGGGACTAGCGGGAGTGAGGCAGATACGCAGTATTTT. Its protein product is CASSSPGTSGSEADTQYF.

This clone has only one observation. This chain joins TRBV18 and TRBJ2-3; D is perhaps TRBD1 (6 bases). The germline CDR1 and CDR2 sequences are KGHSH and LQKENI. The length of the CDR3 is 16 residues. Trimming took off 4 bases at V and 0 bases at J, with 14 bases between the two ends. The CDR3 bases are TGTGCCAGCTCACTCCTCGGACAGCCCAGCACAGATACGCAGTATTTT. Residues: CASSLLGQPSTDTQYF.

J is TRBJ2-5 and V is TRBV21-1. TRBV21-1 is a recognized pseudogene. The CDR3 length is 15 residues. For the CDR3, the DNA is TGTGCCTCTAGTCGGGGCGATCCTCATGGGGAGACCCAGTACTTC. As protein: CASSRGDPHGETQYF.

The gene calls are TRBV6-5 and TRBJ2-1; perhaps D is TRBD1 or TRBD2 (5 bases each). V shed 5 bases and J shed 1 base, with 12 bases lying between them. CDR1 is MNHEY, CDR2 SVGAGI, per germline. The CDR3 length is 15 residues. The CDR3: CASSGDRQSYNEQFF. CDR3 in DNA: TGTGCCAGCAGTGGGGACCGCCAATCCTACAATGAGCAGTTCTTC.

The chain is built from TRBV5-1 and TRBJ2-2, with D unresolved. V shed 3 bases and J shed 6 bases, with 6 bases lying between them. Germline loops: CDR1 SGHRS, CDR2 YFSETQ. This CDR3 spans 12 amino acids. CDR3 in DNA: TGCGCCAGCAGCTGGAGATCCGGGGAGCTGTTTTTT. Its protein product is CASSWRSGELFF.

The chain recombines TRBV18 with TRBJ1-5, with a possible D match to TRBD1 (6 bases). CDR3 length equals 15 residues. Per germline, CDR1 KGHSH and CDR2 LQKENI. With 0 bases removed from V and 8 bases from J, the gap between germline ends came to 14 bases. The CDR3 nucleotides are TGTGCCAGCTCACCACCGGGACAACAAATGAAGCCCCAGCATTTT. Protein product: CASSPPGQQMKPQHF.

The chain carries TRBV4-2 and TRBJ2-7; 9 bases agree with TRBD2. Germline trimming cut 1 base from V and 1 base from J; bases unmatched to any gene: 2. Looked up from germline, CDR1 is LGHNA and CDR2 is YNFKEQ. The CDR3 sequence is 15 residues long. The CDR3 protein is CASSQGLAVSYEQYF. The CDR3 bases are TGTGCCAGCAGCCAAGGACTAGCGGTTTCCTACGAGCAGTACTTC.

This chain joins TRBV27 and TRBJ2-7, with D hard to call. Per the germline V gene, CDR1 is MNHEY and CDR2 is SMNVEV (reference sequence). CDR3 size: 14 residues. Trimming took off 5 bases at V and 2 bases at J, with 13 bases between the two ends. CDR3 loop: CASSPTTPPYEQYF. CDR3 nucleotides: TGTGCCAGCAGTCCAACAACACCCCCCTACGAGCAGTACTTC.

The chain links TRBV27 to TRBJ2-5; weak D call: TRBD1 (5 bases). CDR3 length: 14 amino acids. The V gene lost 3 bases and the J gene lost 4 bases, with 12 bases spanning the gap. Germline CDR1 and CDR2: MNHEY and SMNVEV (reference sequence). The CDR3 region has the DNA TGTGCCAGCAGTTTTTTACCAGGGCGAGAGACCCAGTACTTC. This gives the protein CASSFLPGRETQYF.

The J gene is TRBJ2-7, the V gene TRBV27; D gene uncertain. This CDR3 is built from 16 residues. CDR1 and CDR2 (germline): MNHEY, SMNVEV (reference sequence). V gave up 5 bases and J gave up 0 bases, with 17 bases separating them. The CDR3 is CASSPIPSRPSYEQYF. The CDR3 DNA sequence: TGTGCCAGCAGTCCTATCCCCTCCCGGCCCTCCTACGAGCAGTACTTC.